The 9 T cell receptor beta chains given below trace back to one sample, sequenced in a study of blood T cells in healthy people across ages. Primers used in a second PCR of about 6 to 11 cycles were a sample-barcoded 5' primer and a J-beta primer mix. TCRdb called the 5' RACE reads again in MiXCR, with one record for every CDR3 protein. The table shows about 1.7 million distinct CDR3 sequences, with 28% occurring only once. The material sequenced was blood. The receptor source for this set is a young woman in good health.

This clonotype was seen many times. This chain links TRBV20-1 with TRBJ2-7; 7 bases agree with TRBD2. CDR3 length: 15 residues. V trimming: 0 bases; J trimming: 0 bases; junction bases outside the gene matches: 5. The V gene's germline CDR1 is DFQATT and CDR2 SNEGSKA (reference sequence). This CDR3 is CSARDRRGSSYEQYF. The CDR3 DNA is TGCAGTGCTAGAGATCGCCGCGGGAGCTCCTACGAGCAGTACTTC.

This clonotype was recorded at least ten times. The J gene is TRBJ2-7, the V gene TRBV5-1, with D unclear. The germline gives CDR1 SGHRS, CDR2 YFSETQ. V was trimmed by 3 bases and J by 0 bases, leaving 13 bases between them. The CDR3 is 15 amino acids. CDR3 sequence reads: CASSSKQGPSYEQYF. The CDR3 bases are TGCGCCAGCAGCTCTAAACAAGGACCCTCCTACGAGCAGTACTTC. Full variable domain (rest looked up from reference TRBV5-1 and TRBJ2-7): KAGVTQTPRYLIKTRGQQVTLSCSPISGHRSVSWYQQTPGQGLQFLFEYFSETQRNKGNFPGRFSGRQFSNSRSEMNVSTLELGDSALYLCASSSKQGPSYEQYFGPGTRLTVT.

This clonotype has a single count. This chain joins TRBV25-1 and TRBJ1-6; D is unresolved. This CDR3 has 14 amino acids. In germline, CDR1 is MGHDK, CDR2 SYGVNS. Trimming shortened V by 6 bases and J by 1 base, and 7 bases separated the two germline ends. Written as DNA, the CDR3 is TGTGCCAGCAGCGGGGAATCCTATAATTCACCCCTCCACTTT. Protein: CASSGESYNSPLHF.

V gene TRBV10-2 combines with J gene TRBJ2-1; D may be TRBD1 or TRBD2 (5 bases each). Germline CDR1 WSHSY, CDR2 SAAADI. This CDR3 has 9 amino acids. V was pared by 9 bases and J by 13 bases, with 10 bases between. The CDR3 sequence: CARLGTQFF. The CDR3 coding sequence is TGCGCCAGACTAGGGACCCAGTTCTTC.

This clonotype was seen a handful of times. The V and J genes are TRBV28 and TRBJ2-2, with D maybe TRBD1 (5 bases). V lost 5 bases and J lost 7, with 20 bases in between. The CDR3 covers 16 residues. CDR1 MDHEN and CDR2 SYDVKM come from the germline V gene. This CDR3 is CASSGDTGYSNGELFF. DNA for the CDR3: TGTGCCAGCAGTGGGGATACAGGTTATTCGAACGGGGAGCTGTTTTTT.

This clonotype was found once. This chain links TRBV10-3 with TRBJ2-7, with 11 bases aligning to TRBD2. In germline, CDR1 is ENHRY, CDR2 SYGVKD. The ends lost 10 bases at V and 1 base at J; junction bases unmatched: 9. The CDR3 consists of 15 residues. The CDR3 DNA reads as TGTGCCACTCGGGGCTGGACTAGCGGGTCCTACGAGCAGTACTTC. This codes for CATRGWTSGSYEQYF.

The chain has TRBV29-1 and TRBJ1-1; D is unclear. The V end was cut by 6 bases, the J end by 4 bases, with 21 bases between. The CDR3 is made up of 15 amino acids. Germline V CDR1 and CDR2: SQVTM, ANQGSEA. The CDR3 loop reads CSVLNGGGDSTEAFF. The CDR3 DNA is TGCAGCGTACTGAACGGAGGCGGGGATAGCACTGAAGCTTTCTTT.

The chain employs TRBV7-9 and TRBJ1-1, with D unresolved. Germline values: CDR1 SEHNR, CDR2 FQNEAQ (reference sequence). The V end was cut by 6 bases, the J end by 7 bases, with 15 bases between. This CDR3 is 13 amino acids long. CDR3 amino acids: CASRDVLDGEAFF. CDR3 nucleotides: TGTGCCAGCAGAGACGTGTTGGACGGTGAAGCTTTCTTT.

Only a few counts were recorded for this clonotype. This sequence joins TRBV10-1 and TRBJ2-7, with TRBD2 matching 10 bases. This CDR3 is 17 amino acids long. In germline, CDR1 is WNHNN, CDR2 SYGVQD (reference sequence). Trimming cost V 6 bases and J 7 bases; bases outside gene matches: 18. CDR3 coding DNA: TGCGCCAGCAGCGACCAAACTAGCGGGGCCCCTCCTGGGGAGCAGTACTTC. Protein: CASSDQTSGAPPGEQYF.